This TCR beta chain was identified in a study of cytomegalovirus exposure and HLA in healthy donors. In its sample, this clone was seen a few times. Antigen specificity is unknown. Germline lookup yields CDR1 SGHNT and CDR2 YYREEE (reference sequence). The CDR3 has 16 residues. The junction had 5 bases not matched to a gene; V was cut back by 2 bases and J by 2 bases. The donors gave bone marrow, and they were healthy. The study's findings and limits: Earlier analysis yielded a pattern in which most TCR beta V segments were productive about 90% or about 30% of the time. The study dropped some indistinguishable V segments, TRBV6-2 and TRBV6-3 among them. TCR beta sequences reportedly predicted the HLA-A and HLA-B alleles of most subjects accurately.

PCR involved 60 Vbeta and 13 Jbeta primers. Some clones are missing from TCRdb's copy, which holds only in-frame ones; the method was immunoSEQ multiplex PCR. The data contain about 200,000 clones, 86% of them singletons. The genes are TRBV5-4 and TRBJ2-2; 8 bases match TRBD2. The receptor's source is a woman in her twenties or thirties in good health and CMV-seronegative. Sample: PBMCs. CDR3 DNA sequence: TGTGCCAGCAGCTTCATCAGCGGGAGAAACACCGGGGAGCTGTTTTTT. It translates to CASSFISGRNTGELFF.